These 5 T cell receptor beta chains came from one sample sequenced in a study of blood T cells in healthy people across ages. With a J-beta primer mix and a sample-barcoded 5' primer, a second PCR ran about 7 to 11 cycles. Via MiXCR, TCRdb re-called the 5' RACE reads, giving one row per CDR3 protein. The data hold about 640,000 distinct CDR3 sequences, with approximately 59% observed a single time. What was sequenced was blood. The origin of the receptors is a man in his 60s in good health.

The genes are TRBV4-1 and TRBJ2-5; D ambiguous. Deletions cut 0 bases from V and 6 bases from J, with 8 bases between. Germline V gene sequence: CDR1 MGHRA, CDR2 YSYEKL. The CDR3 length is 13 residues. Here the CDR3 DNA reads TGCGCCAGCAGCCAAGATACGGAGCAGACCCAGTACTTC. Encoded protein: CASSQDTEQTQYF.

This clonotype was detected many times. V usage is TRBV4-2 and J usage is TRBJ2-3; D is unclear. Germline lookup yields CDR1 LGHNA and CDR2 YNFKEQ. This CDR3 is 13 amino acids long. Between the trimmed V and J ends, which lost 0 bases and 5 bases, there was a span of 6 bases. As DNA, the CDR3 is TGTGCCAGCAGCCAAGAAACCATAGATACGCAGTATTTT. It encodes CASSQETIDTQYF.

The chain has TRBV7-2 and TRBJ1-1, with D uncertain. Germline CDR1 is SGHTA and CDR2 is FQGNSA. This CDR3 contains 13 residues. Trimming left V 6 bases short and J 5 bases short, with 13 bases between. The CDR3 spells CASSPARRTEAFF. The CDR3 DNA is TGTGCCAGCAGTCCCGCCCGCCGGACTGAAGCTTTCTTT.

The V gene is TRBV4-2, the J gene TRBJ2-5; D might be TRBD2 (7 bases). Germline lookup yields CDR1 LGHNA and CDR2 YNFKEQ. The CDR3 runs to 15 residues. V shed 4 bases and J shed 4 bases, with 16 bases lying between them. CDR3 sequence reads: CASSLRGGEPETQYF. DNA for the CDR3: TGTGCCAGCAGCCTGCGAGGGGGGGAACCAGAGACCCAGTACTTC.

This clonotype appeared a few times. This sequence joins TRBV10-3 and TRBJ1-2; 9 bases fit TRBD1. Trimming at V came to 6 bases and at J to 4 bases, leaving 6 bases not matched to a gene. The CDR3 is 14 amino acids. Per germline, CDR1 ENHRY and CDR2 SYGVKD. The CDR3 DNA is TGTGCCATCAGGTCGGGACAGGGAATCTATGGCTACACCTTC. This translates into CAIRSGQGIYGYTF.